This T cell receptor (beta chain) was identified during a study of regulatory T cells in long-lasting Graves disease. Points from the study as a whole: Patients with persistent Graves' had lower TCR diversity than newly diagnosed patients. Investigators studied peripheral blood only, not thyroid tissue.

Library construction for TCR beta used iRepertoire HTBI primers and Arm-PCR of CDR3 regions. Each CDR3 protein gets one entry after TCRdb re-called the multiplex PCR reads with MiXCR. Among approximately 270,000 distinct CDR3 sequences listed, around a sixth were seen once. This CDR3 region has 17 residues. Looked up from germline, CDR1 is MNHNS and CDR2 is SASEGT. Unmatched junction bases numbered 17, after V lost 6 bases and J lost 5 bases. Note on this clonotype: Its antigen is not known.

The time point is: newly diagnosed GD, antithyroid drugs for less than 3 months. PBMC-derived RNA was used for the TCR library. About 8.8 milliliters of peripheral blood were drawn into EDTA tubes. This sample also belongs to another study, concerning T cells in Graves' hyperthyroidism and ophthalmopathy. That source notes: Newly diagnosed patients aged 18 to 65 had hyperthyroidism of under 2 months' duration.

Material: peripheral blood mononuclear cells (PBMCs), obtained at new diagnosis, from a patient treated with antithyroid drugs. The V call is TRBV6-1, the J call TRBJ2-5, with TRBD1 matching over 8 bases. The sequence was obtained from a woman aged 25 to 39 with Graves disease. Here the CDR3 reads CASRRERTGSGIETQYF. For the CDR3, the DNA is TGTGCCAGCAGGAGGGAGAGGACAGGGAGTGGCATCGAGACCCAGTACTTC.